This entry lists 2 T cell receptor beta chains sequenced from one sample in a study of cytomegalovirus exposure and HLA in healthy donors. The PCR ran on 60 Vbeta and 13 Jbeta primers. Only in-frame clones appear in the TCRdb table, and some are missing; sequencing was by immunoSEQ multiplex PCR. Counted here are hundreds of thousands of clones, approximately 80% occurring once; the ten biggest clones make up around 4%. The specimen sequenced was PBMCs. The source of these receptors is a male donor in good health and CMV-seronegative.

This clone was detected only a few times. J is TRBJ1-1 and V is TRBV5-1; TRBD1 matches at 9 bases. This CDR3 contains 14 residues. V shed 3 bases and J 1 base; nucleotides not matched to a gene: 1. Germline assignment: CDR1 SGHRS and CDR2 YFSETQ. The CDR3 DNA is TGCGCCAGCAGCTGGACAGGGGAGAACACTGAAGCTTTCTTT. This sequence encodes CASSWTGENTEAFF.

The rearrangement uses TRBV6-6 and TRBJ1-1, with TRBD1 matching over 8 bases. The length of the CDR3 is 12 residues. The V segment lost 8 bases and the J segment 11 bases; nucleotides outside the gene matches: 10. Germline V gene lookup returns CDR1 MNHNY and CDR2 SVGAGI (reference sequence). CDR3 protein: CASSQRQGNAFF. In DNA, the CDR3 is TGTGCCAGCTCCCAACGACAGGGGAACGCTTTCTTT.